This TCR beta chain stems from a study of T-cell reconstitution after alpha-beta-depleted transplantation in children. Study results and caveats: Expanded graft clones, several hundred of them, were reportedly the source of alpha-beta T cells about two months after transplant. Among T cells one year after transplant, newly produced cells accounted for most counts and diversity.

The CDR3 runs 13 residues. Germline loops: CDR1 SGHTA, CDR2 FQGNSA. V trimming: 3 bases; J trimming: 8 bases; junction bases outside the gene matches: 5. This clonotype has more than one count but fewer than ten. The target antigen is unknown. Unique molecular identifiers were used to barcode this TCRbeta library. Each CDR3 protein is one row after TCRdb ran MiXCR on the PCR reads. The table records almost 600,000 distinct CDR3 sequences, more than 20% of them present only once. The chain combines TRBV7-2 with TRBJ2-3; 7 bases match TRBD2. The sequencing here drew on PBMCs, taken before TCRalphabeta/CD19-depleted stem cell transplant. This clonotype was obtained from a boy less than two years old with Wiskott-Aldrich syndrome, due to receive a stem cell transplant. The CDR3 DNA follows: TGTGCCAGCAGCTTGATAGCGGGCGGTACGCAGTATTTT. It codes for CASSLIAGGTQYF. Complete variable domain (other parts from reference TRBV7-2 and TRBJ2-3): GAGVSQSPSNKVTEKGKDVELRCDPISGHTALYWYRQSLGQGLEFLIYFQGNSAPDKSGLPSDRFSAERTGGSVSTLTIQRTQQEDSAVYLCASSLIAGGTQYFGPGTRLTVL.